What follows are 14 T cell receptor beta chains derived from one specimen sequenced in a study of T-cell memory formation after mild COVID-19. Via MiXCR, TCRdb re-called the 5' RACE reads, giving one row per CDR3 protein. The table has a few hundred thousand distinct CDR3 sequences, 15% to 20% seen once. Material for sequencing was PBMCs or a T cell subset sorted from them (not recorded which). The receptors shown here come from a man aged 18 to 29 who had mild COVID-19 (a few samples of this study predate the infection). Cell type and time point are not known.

DNA for the CDR3: TGTGCCAGCAGCCAAGTGATGGGACAGGAAGCCGGGGAGCTGTTTTTT. Protein sequence: CASSQVMGQEAGELFF. The chain combines TRBV14 with TRBJ2-2; 8 nucleotides align to TRBD1. V trimming: 1 base; J trimming: 6 bases; junction bases outside the gene matches: 7. Looked up from germline, CDR1 is SGHDN and CDR2 is FVKESK. CDR3 size: 16 residues.

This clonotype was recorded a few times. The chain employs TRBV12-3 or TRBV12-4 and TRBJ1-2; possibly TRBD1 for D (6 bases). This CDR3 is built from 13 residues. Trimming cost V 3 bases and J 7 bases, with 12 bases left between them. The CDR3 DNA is TGTGCCAGCAGTTTTAGGGGGATTTCTGGCTACACCTTC. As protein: CASSFRGISGYTF.

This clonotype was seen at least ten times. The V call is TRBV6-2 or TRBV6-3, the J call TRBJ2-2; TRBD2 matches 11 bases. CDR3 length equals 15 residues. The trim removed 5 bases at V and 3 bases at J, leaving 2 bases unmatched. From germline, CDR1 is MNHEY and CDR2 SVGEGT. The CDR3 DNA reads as TGTGCCAGCAGTACGGGACTAGCGGACACCGGGGAGCTGTTTTTT. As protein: CASSTGLADTGELFF.

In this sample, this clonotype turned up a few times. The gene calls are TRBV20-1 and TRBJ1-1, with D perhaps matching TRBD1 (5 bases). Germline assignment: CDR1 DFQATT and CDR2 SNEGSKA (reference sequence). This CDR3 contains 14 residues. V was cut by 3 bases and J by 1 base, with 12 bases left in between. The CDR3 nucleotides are TGCAGTGCTAGGCGGGGCGGTGGGAACACTGAAGCTTTCTTT. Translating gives CSARRGGGNTEAFF.

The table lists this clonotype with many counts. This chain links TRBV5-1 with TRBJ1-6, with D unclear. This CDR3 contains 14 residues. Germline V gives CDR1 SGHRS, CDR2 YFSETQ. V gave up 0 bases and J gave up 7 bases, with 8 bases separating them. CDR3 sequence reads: CASSLGSGNSPLHF. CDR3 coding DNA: TGCGCCAGCAGCTTGGGGTCGGGGAATTCACCCCTCCACTTT.

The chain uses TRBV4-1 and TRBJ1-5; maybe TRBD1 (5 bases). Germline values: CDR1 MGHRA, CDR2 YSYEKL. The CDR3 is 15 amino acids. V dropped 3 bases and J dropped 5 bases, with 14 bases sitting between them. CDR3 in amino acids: CASSQLPVGDQPQHF. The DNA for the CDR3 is TGCGCCAGCAGCCAGCTACCAGTGGGGGATCAGCCCCAGCATTTT.

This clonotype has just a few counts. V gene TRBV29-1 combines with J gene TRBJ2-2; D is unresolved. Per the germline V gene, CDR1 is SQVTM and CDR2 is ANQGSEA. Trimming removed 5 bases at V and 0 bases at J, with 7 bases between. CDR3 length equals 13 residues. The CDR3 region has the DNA TGCAGCGTTTTCGGCACGAACACCGGGGAGCTGTTTTTT. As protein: CSVFGTNTGELFF.

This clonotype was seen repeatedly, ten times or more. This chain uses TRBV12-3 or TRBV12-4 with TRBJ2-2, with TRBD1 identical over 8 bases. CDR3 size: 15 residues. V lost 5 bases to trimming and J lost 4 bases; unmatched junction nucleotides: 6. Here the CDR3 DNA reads TGTGCCAGCAGTAGCAGGGGGCGAGGCACCGGGGAGCTGTTTTTT. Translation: CASSSRGRGTGELFF.

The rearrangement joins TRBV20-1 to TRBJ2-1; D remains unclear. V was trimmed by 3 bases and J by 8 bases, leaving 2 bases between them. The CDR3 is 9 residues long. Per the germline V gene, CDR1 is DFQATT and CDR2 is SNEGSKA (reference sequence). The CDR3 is CSASHEQFF. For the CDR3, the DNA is TGCAGTGCTAGTCATGAGCAGTTCTTC.

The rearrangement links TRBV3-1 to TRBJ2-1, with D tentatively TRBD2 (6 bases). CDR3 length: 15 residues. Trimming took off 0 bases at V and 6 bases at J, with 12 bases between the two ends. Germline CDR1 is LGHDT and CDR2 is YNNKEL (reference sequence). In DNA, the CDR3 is TGTGCCAGCAGCCAAGATTCGGCTAGCGCCAATGAGCAGTTCTTC. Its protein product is CASSQDSASANEQFF.

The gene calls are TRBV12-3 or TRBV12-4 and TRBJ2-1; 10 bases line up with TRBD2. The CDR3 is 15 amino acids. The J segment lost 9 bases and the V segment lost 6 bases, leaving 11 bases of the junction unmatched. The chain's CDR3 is CASSLVAGGHTEQFF. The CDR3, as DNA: TGTGCCAGCAGCCTGGTAGCGGGGGGCCACACTGAGCAGTTCTTC.

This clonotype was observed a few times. The CDR3 bases are TGTGCCAGCAGCTTGGAGGCGACAGGGCTCTCCCCAGAAGCTTTCTTT. Translated: CASSLEATGLSPEAFF. V gene TRBV5-6 combines with J gene TRBJ1-1, with 7 nucleotides matching TRBD1. Germline CDR1 and CDR2: SGHDT and YYEEEE. This CDR3 comprises 16 residues. The V segment lost 0 bases and the J segment 8 bases; nucleotides outside the gene matches: 13.

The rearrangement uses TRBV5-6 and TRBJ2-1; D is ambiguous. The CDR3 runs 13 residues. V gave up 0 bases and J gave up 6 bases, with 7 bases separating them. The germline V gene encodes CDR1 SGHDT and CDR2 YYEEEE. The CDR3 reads CASSLVRGNEQFF. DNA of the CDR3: TGTGCCAGCAGCTTGGTCAGAGGCAATGAGCAGTTCTTC.

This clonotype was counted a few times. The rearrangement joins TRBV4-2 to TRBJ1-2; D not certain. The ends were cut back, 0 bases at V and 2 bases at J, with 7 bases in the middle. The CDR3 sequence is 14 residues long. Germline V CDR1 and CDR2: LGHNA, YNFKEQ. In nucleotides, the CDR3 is TGTGCCAGCAGCCAAGATTCCAGCAACTATGGCTACACCTTC. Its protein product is CASSQDSSNYGYTF.